This paragraph covers one T cell receptor (beta chain) sequence. The data originate from a study of blood T cell repertoires in COVID-19. TCRdb keeps only in-frame clones here, not all; method: immunoSEQ multiplex PCR. Here the sample spans roughly 160,000 clones, 75% to 90% being singletons. The sequenced sample was PBMCs or T cells enriched from blood (not recorded which). The receptor comes from a woman in her fifties or sixties who had recovered from COVID-19.

CDR3 in amino acids: CAISRTVRGYYGYTF. The CDR3 DNA follows: TGTGCCATCAGCCGGACAGTCAGGGGCTACTATGGCTACACCTTC. J is TRBJ1-2 and V is TRBV10-3, with a possible D match to TRBD1 (6 bases). The CDR3 length is 15 residues. Germline V gives CDR1 ENHRY, CDR2 SYGVKD. V lost 6 bases to trimming and J lost 3 bases, with 17 bases between them.